Each of the 31 T cell receptor beta chains below was sequenced from the same sample in a study of cytomegalovirus exposure and HLA in healthy donors. The PCR ran on 60 Vbeta and 13 Jbeta primers. Profiling relied on immunoSEQ multiplex PCR, and the TCRdb table lists in-frame clones only, not all of them. The data hold some 140,000 clones, with approximately 79% observed a single time. Sequences were obtained from PBMCs. The receptors derive from a woman in her fifties or sixties in good health and CMV-seropositive.

This clone was seen more than once but under ten times. This chain uses TRBV4-2 with TRBJ2-1; 7 nucleotides match TRBD1. The germline V gene has CDR1 LGHNA and CDR2 YNFKEQ. V shed 3 bases, J shed 5 bases, and the junction held 13 bases outside the gene matches. CDR3 size: 17 residues. The CDR3 protein is CASSHSLDTGAHNEQFF. In DNA form, the CDR3 reads TGTGCCAGCAGCCATTCCCTTGATACAGGGGCCCACAATGAGCAGTTCTTC.

This rearrangement joins TRBV2 to TRBJ2-3; TRBD2 might be the D (5 bases). The CDR3 has 11 amino acids. V was cut by 9 bases and J by 12 bases, with 16 bases left in between. Germline lookup yields CDR1 SNHLY and CDR2 FYNNEI. DNA for the CDR3: TGTGCCAGTACTCCAACCGGGGAACAGTATTTT. Translation: CASTPTGEQYF.

This chain joins TRBV28 and TRBJ2-7; 7 bases agree with TRBD1. J gave up 5 bases and V 9 bases, and 16 bases lay outside the gene matches. The CDR3 is 15 residues long. Germline CDR1 and CDR2: MDHEN and SYDVKM. CDR3 in amino acids: CASMVGTETIDEQYF. DNA of the CDR3: TGTGCCAGTATGGTTGGGACAGAAACCATCGACGAGCAGTACTTC. Together with reference TRBV28 and TRBJ2-7, the CDR3 gives the full variable domain: DVKVTQSSRYLVKRTGEKVFLECVQDMDHENMFWYRQDPGLGLRLIYFSYDVKMKEKGDIPEGYSVSREKKERFSLILESASTNQTSMYLCASMVGTETIDEQYFGPGTRLTVT.

This chain uses TRBV6-6 with TRBJ2-5, with 8 positions matching TRBD1. The J call is uncertain, as TRBJ2-7 better fits the DNA end. CDR3 size: 14 residues. CDR1 and CDR2 from the germline V gene are MNHNY and SVGAGI (reference sequence). Here the CDR3 reads CASSADRGGYEQYF. Written as DNA, the CDR3 is TGTGCCAGCAGTGCCGACAGGGGAGGCTACGAGCAGTACTTC.

Comments on this clone: This is likely a read error, given that the CDR3 carries no conserved phenylalanine or tryptophan at its end. The chain combines TRBV5-8 with TRBJ1-2, with D tentatively TRBD1 (6 bases). V was clipped by 5 bases and J by 8 bases, with 25 bases between them. The CDR3 length is 16 residues. Per germline, CDR1 SGHTS and CDR2 YDEGEE. The DNA of the CDR3 is TGTGCCAGCAGTCCCGGGACAACCGCCCCCTATCGCGGCTACACCCTC. Its protein is CASSPGTTAPYRGYTL.

This chain uses TRBV7-9 with TRBJ2-7; a weak D match, TRBD1 (6 bases). Looked up from germline, CDR1 is SEHNR and CDR2 is FQNEAQ (reference sequence). There are 14 residues in the CDR3. V was cut by 1 base and J by 3 bases, with 10 bases left in between. The CDR3 DNA sequence: TGTGCCAGCAGCTTAGGACAGGAACTCTACGAGCAGTACTTC. It yields the protein CASSLGQELYEQYF. Full variable domain (outside the CDR3, taken from reference TRBV7-9 and TRBJ2-7): DTGVSQNPRHKITKRGQNVTFRCDPISEHNRLYWYRQTLGQGPEFLTYFQNEAQLEKSRLLSDRFSAERPKGSFSTLEIQRTEQGDSAMYLCASSLGQELYEQYFGPGTRLTVT.

This clone was detected only once. V is TRBV10-2 and J is TRBJ2-5, with TRBD1 as a possible D gene (5 bases). CDR3 size: 15 residues. Germline V lookup: CDR1 WSHSY, CDR2 SAAADI. V was cut by 0 bases and J by 1 base, with 9 bases left in between. The CDR3 region is CASSESYGAQETQYF. The CDR3 DNA follows: TGCGCCAGCAGTGAGTCCTATGGGGCCCAAGAGACCCAGTACTTC.

The gene calls are TRBV5-4 and TRBJ2-1; 8 bases are a match to TRBD2. Unmatched junction bases numbered 8, after V lost 4 bases and J lost 2 bases. Germline CDR1 reads SGHNT; CDR2 reads YYREEE (reference sequence). This CDR3 has 16 residues. The CDR3 coding sequence is TGTGCCAGCAGCCCCCCAGGACTAGCTACCTACAATGAGCAGTTCTTC. It codes for CASSPPGLATYNEQFF.

J is TRBJ2-7 and V is TRBV4-3; D is perhaps TRBD2 (5 bases). The CDR3 length is 13 residues. Trimming took 0 bases from V and 9 from J, leaving 12 bases between them. Germline V lookup: CDR1 LGHNA, CDR2 YSLEER. The CDR3: CASSQEGWGAQYF. The CDR3 DNA sequence: TGCGCCAGCAGCCAAGAAGGGTGGGGAGCGCAGTACTTC.

This clone was detected only once. The chain carries TRBV27 and TRBJ2-5; tentatively, D is TRBD2 (5 bases). The end of the DNA is better explained by TRBJ2-7, so the J call may be wrong. The CDR3 is 12 residues long. Germline CDR1 is MNHEY and CDR2 is SMNVEV (reference sequence). The CDR3 spells CASSRRGYEQYF. CDR3 bases: TGTGCCAGCAGTAGACGGGGTTACGAGCAGTACTTC.

The chain has TRBV30 and TRBJ2-5; perhaps TRBD2 as D (6 bases). The V end was cut by 7 bases, the J end by 4 bases, with 28 bases between. The CDR3 has 17 amino acids. Germline CDR1 is GTSNPN and CDR2 is SVGIG (reference sequence). The CDR3 reads CAFGASGGTGVRETQYF. CDR3 DNA: TGTGCCTTTGGAGCCTCCGGCGGGACGGGGGTGAGAGAGACCCAGTACTTC.

Written as DNA, the CDR3 is TGTGCCAGCAGCTTAGCGGCGGGGGGAGGCCAAGAGACCCAGTACTTC. Protein sequence: CASSLAAGGGQETQYF. V gene TRBV7-9 combines with J gene TRBJ2-5; 8 bases are a match to TRBD2. V shed 0 bases, J shed 1 base, and the junction held 4 bases outside the gene matches. CDR1 is SEHNR and CDR2 is FQNEAQ in the germline V gene (reference sequence). This CDR3 has 16 residues.

A few counts support this clone. This chain connects TRBV5-4 to TRBJ2-7, with 11 bases matching TRBD1. The V gene's germline CDR1 is SGHNT and CDR2 YYREEE (reference sequence). The CDR3 extends over 16 amino acids. With V trimmed by 3 bases and J by 3 bases, 8 bases remained unmatched. CDR3 in DNA: TGTGCCAGCAGCTCTCTTTCCGGGACAGGGGGCTACGAGCAGTACTTC. Translation: CASSSLSGTGGYEQYF.

The chain couples TRBV10-2 to TRBJ1-1; D uncertain. CDR3 length equals 13 residues. The germline V and J ends were trimmed by 6 bases and 0 bases, with 8 bases remaining between them. Germline CDR1 is WSHSY and CDR2 is SAAADI. The CDR3 spells CASRQRLNTEAFF. In DNA form, the CDR3 reads TGCGCCAGCAGACAGAGACTGAACACTGAAGCTTTCTTT.

In nucleotides, the CDR3 is TGTGCCAGCAGTCAGCAGCGGGGGATCACAGATACGCAGTATTTT. Its protein is CASSQQRGITDTQYF. The rearrangement uses TRBV6-5 and TRBJ2-3, with 8 bases that match TRBD2. The V and J ends lost 5 bases and 2 bases, in that order; junction bases with no gene match: 6. Germline V gene lookup returns CDR1 MNHEY and CDR2 SVGAGI. The CDR3 consists of 15 residues.

This clone was seen a handful of times. The CDR3 DNA sequence: TGTGCCAGCTCACCCCAGGGCAGAGATAATTCACCCCTCCACTTT. It encodes CASSPQGRDNSPLHF. The chain combines TRBV18 with TRBJ1-6, with D possibly being TRBD1 (5 bases). The V gene's germline CDR1 is KGHSH and CDR2 LQKENI. The CDR3 contains 15 residues. V was clipped by 3 bases and J by 5 bases, with 11 bases between them.

The chain recombines TRBV5-4 with TRBJ1-6, with D possibly matching TRBD1 (5 bases). V was pared by 6 bases and J by 2 bases, with 9 bases between. From germline, CDR1 is SGHNT and CDR2 YYREEE (reference sequence). The CDR3 is 14 residues long. The CDR3 loop reads CASTADTYNSPLHF. The CDR3 region has the DNA TGTGCCAGCACCGCGGACACCTATAATTCACCCCTCCACTTT.

This chain links TRBV2 with TRBJ1-1; no reliable D call. With 6 bases removed from V and 1 base from J, the gap between germline ends came to 12 bases. Germline V gene data show CDR1 as SNHLY and CDR2 as FYNNEI. This CDR3 spans 14 amino acids. CDR3 DNA: TGTGCCAGCAGATATAGCGGCGGGAACACTGAAGCTTTCTTT. Translating gives CASRYSGGNTEAFF.

The chain is built from TRBV7-2 and TRBJ1-2; the D gene is possibly TRBD1 (5 bases). Trimming pared 4 bases from V and 4 bases from J, leaving 19 bases between. Germline V gene sequence: CDR1 SGHTA, CDR2 FQGNSA. The CDR3 covers 16 residues. CDR3 loop: CASSSLQGSISYGYTF. The CDR3 DNA reads as TGTGCCAGCAGCTCGCTCCAGGGTTCGATTTCCTATGGCTACACCTTC.

This chain joins TRBV18 and TRBJ1-1; no clear D. CDR3 size: 16 residues. The germline CDR1 and CDR2 sequences are KGHSH and LQKENI. Deletions cut 2 bases from V and 2 bases from J, with 15 bases between. CDR3 loop: CASSPMLRGINTEAFF. In DNA, the CDR3 is TGTGCCAGCTCACCAATGTTACGAGGAATTAACACTGAAGCTTTCTTT.

This chain joins TRBV7-9 and TRBJ1-2; D may be TRBD1 (5 bases). This CDR3 is 13 amino acids long. The germline V and J ends were trimmed by 7 bases and 7 bases, with 16 bases remaining between them. Germline CDR1 and CDR2: SEHNR and FQNEAQ (reference sequence). The CDR3 region has the DNA TGTGCCAGCAACCAATACCAGGGCTTTGGCTACACCTTC. It is translated as CASNQYQGFGYTF.

The chain recombines TRBV6-1 with TRBJ1-3; no reliable D call. Trimming left V 3 bases short and J 6 bases short, with 3 bases between. The CDR3 extends over 11 amino acids. Looked up from germline, CDR1 is MNHNS and CDR2 is SASEGT. The CDR3 sequence: CASSDLNTIYF. In DNA form, the CDR3 reads TGTGCCAGCAGTGACCTAAACACCATATATTTT.

This clone was counted a few times. The chain joins TRBV7-2 to TRBJ2-4, with D hard to call. The CDR3 is made up of 15 amino acids. CDR1 is SGHTA, CDR2 FQGNSA, per germline. V was cut by 3 bases and J by 8 bases, with 17 bases left in between. The CDR3 reads CASSFVRPPQDIQYF. The DNA of the CDR3 is TGTGCCAGCAGCTTTGTAAGGCCGCCCCAGGACATTCAGTACTTC.

The chain links TRBV7-8 to TRBJ2-2; D gene uncertain. Trimming stripped 1 base from V and 2 bases from J, with 8 bases between. The germline CDR1 and CDR2 sequences are SGHVS and FQNEAQ. CDR3 length: 15 amino acids. The CDR3 nucleotides read TGTGCCAGCAGCTTAGTAATGAGTAACACCGGGGAGCTGTTTTTT. Amino acids: CASSLVMSNTGELFF.

The chain carries TRBV5-8 and TRBJ2-7, with 8 bases fitting TRBD2. Looked up from germline, CDR1 is SGHTS and CDR2 is YDEGEE. Trimming at V came to 7 bases and at J to 8 bases, leaving 14 bases not matched to a gene. This CDR3 has 14 amino acids. The CDR3 DNA reads TGTGCCAGCGGCGGGGCGGGGGGCTCTCCCCAGCAGTACTTC. It codes for CASGGAGGSPQQYF.

The chain has TRBV5-8 and TRBJ2-3, with TRBD2 identical over 10 bases. From germline, CDR1 is SGHTS and CDR2 YDEGEE. This CDR3 spans 16 amino acids. V lost 3 bases to trimming and J lost 2 bases; unmatched junction nucleotides: 6. The CDR3 DNA sequence: TGTGCCAGCAGCTCACCGGGACTAGCGTACACAGATACGCAGTATTTT. Translation gives CASSSPGLAYTDTQYF.

This chain links TRBV30 with TRBJ1-1; D is ambiguous. V was clipped by 3 bases and J by 1 base, with 6 bases between them. The germline V gene has CDR1 GTSNPN and CDR2 SVGIG (reference sequence). The CDR3 consists of 12 residues. The CDR3 nucleotides are TGTGCCTGGAGAGAGGAGAACACTGAAGCTTTCTTT. Its protein is CAWREENTEAFF.

The CDR3 spells CASSSRYEQYF. As DNA, the CDR3 is TGTGCCAGCAGCTCCCGCTACGAGCAGTACTTC. The V gene is TRBV7-9, the J gene TRBJ2-7; D not resolved. Germline V lookup: CDR1 SEHNR, CDR2 FQNEAQ (reference sequence). The CDR3 extends over 11 amino acids. Trimming took 4 bases from V and 3 from J, leaving 4 bases between them.

J is TRBJ2-1 and V is TRBV9, with 9 positions matching TRBD1. CDR1 is SGDLS and CDR2 is YYNGEE in the germline V gene. The CDR3 is 16 amino acids. J gave up 1 base and V 4 bases, and 6 bases lay outside the gene matches. The CDR3 spells CASSLGGTGSYNEQFF. The CDR3 DNA reads TGTGCCAGCAGCCTTGGGGGGACAGGGTCCTACAATGAGCAGTTCTTC.

The chain links TRBV28 to TRBJ1-1, with a tentative D call TRBD1 (5 bases). CDR3 length: 14 residues. Germline CDR1 and CDR2: MDHEN and SYDVKM. V gave up 6 bases and J gave up 5 bases, with 16 bases separating them. The CDR3 region has the DNA TGTGCCAGCAGATCCCCCGGGACTACAACTGAAGCTTTCTTT. Translation gives CASRSPGTTTEAFF.

The V and J genes are TRBV7-8 and TRBJ1-1, with D perhaps matching TRBD1 (6 bases). The CDR3 spans 13 residues. Germline CDR1 SGHVS, CDR2 FQNEAQ. V was cut by 5 bases and J by 1 base, with 8 bases left in between. For the CDR3, the DNA is TGTGCCAGCAGCCTACAGGGGAACACTGAAGCTTTCTTT. This gives the protein CASSLQGNTEAFF.